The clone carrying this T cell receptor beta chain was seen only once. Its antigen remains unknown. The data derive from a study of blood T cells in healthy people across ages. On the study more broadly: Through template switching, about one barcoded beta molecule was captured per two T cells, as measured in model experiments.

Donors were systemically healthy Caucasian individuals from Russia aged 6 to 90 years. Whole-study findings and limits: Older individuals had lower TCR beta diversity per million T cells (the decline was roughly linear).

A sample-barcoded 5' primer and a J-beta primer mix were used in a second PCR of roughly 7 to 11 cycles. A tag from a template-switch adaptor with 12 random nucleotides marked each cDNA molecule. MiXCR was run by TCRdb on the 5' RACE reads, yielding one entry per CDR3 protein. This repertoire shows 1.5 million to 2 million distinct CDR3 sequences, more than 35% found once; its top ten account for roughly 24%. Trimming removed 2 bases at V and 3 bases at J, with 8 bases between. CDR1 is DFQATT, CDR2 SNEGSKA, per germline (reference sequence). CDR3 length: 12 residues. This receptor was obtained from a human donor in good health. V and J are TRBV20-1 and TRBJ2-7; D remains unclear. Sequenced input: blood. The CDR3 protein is CSARPSYYEQYF. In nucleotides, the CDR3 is TGCAGTGCTAGACCGTCGTACTACGAGCAGTACTTC.